This T cell receptor (beta chain) was captured by sequencing in a study of healthy donors' naive CD4 and CD8 T cells. TCR libraries were built from 450 to 650 ng of total RNA by linear amplification. TCRdb called the reads again in MiXCR, with one record for every CDR3 protein. The data contain about 200,000 distinct CDR3 sequences, around 74% of them singletons. CD4+CD8-CD45RO-CD45RA+ cells were naive CD4+; CD8+CD4-CD45RA+CD27bright cells were naive CD8+. CDR3 size: 17 residues. Per germline, CDR1 MNHEY and CDR2 SVGAGI. V lost 0 bases to trimming and J lost 2 bases, with 15 bases between them. The TCR originated in a pool of human donors in good health; the sample pools cells from several healthy donors. The chain couples TRBV6-5 to TRBJ2-3; D is perhaps TRBD2 (5 bases). Sample: naive CD4+ and CD8+ T cells sorted from blood, pooled from several donors. The DNA of the CDR3 is TGTGCCAGCAGTTACTCGAGGGTTGGCAGATTCACAGATACGCAGTATTTT. Its protein product is CASSYSRVGRFTDTQYF.